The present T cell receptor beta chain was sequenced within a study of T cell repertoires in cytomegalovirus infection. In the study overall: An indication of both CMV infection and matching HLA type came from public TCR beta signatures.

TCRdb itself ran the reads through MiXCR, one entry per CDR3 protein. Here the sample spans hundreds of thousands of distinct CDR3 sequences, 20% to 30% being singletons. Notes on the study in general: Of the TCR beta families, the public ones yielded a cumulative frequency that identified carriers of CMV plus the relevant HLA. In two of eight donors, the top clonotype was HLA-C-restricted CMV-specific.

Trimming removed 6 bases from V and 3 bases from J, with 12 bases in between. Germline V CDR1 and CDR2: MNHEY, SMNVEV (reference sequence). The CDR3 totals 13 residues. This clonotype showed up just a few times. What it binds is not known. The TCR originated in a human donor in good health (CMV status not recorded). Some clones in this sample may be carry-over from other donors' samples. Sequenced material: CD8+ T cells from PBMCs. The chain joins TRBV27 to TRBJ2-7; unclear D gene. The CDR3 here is CASSRAELYEQYF. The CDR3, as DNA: TGTGCCAGCAGCCGGGCGGAGCTCTACGAGCAGTACTTC.